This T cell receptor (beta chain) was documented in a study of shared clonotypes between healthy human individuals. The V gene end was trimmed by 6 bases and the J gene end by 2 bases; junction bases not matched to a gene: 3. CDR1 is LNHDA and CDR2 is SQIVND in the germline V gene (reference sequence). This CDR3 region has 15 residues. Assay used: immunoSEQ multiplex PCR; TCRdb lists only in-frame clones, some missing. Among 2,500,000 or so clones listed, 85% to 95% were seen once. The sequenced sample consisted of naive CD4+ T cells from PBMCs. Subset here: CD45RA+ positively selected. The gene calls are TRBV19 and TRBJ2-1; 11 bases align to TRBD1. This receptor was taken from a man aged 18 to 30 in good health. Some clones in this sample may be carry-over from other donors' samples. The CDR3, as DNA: TGTGCCAGTAGCCTGGGACAGGGGGCCTACAATGAGCAGTTCTTC. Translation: CASSLGQGAYNEQFF.